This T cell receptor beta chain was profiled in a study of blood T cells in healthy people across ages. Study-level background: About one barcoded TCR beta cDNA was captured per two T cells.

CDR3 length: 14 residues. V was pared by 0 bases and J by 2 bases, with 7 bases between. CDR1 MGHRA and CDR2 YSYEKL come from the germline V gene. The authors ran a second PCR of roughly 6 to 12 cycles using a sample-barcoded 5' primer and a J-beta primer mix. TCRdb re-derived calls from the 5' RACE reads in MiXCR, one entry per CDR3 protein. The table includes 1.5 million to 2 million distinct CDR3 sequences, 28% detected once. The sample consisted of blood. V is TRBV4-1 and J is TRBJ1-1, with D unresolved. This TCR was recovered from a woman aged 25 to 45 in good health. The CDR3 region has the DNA TGCGCCAGCAGCCAAGATCACGGAAACACTGAAGCTTTCTTT. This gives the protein CASSQDHGNTEAFF.